This TCR beta chain is drawn from a study of cytomegalovirus exposure and HLA in healthy donors. Study details: The 110 million or so unique TCR beta sequences, from roughly 170 million T cells, were found by an earlier analysis. General study results and limits: Altogether, some 170 TCR beta chains were recorded as cytomegalovirus-associated.

The PCR employed 60 Vbeta primers together with 13 Jbeta primers. TCRdb's table, derived via immunoSEQ multiplex PCR, lists solely in-frame clones and lacks some. The table lists just over 150,000 clones, 80% to 90% of them singletons. Of note for this clone: Its antigen remains unknown.

The CDR3 spans 15 residues. V shed 5 bases and J shed 8 bases, with 19 bases lying between them. Germline CDR1 reads LNHDA; CDR2 reads SQIVND (reference sequence). Sequenced material: PBMCs. The chain employs TRBV19 and TRBJ2-1; tentatively, D is TRBD2 (5 bases). The TCR was taken from a man aged 50 or older in good health and CMV-seropositive. This CDR3 is CASSAAASSIHEQFF. The CDR3 DNA sequence: TGTGCCAGTAGTGCTGCTGCTAGCAGCATTCATGAGCAGTTCTTC.